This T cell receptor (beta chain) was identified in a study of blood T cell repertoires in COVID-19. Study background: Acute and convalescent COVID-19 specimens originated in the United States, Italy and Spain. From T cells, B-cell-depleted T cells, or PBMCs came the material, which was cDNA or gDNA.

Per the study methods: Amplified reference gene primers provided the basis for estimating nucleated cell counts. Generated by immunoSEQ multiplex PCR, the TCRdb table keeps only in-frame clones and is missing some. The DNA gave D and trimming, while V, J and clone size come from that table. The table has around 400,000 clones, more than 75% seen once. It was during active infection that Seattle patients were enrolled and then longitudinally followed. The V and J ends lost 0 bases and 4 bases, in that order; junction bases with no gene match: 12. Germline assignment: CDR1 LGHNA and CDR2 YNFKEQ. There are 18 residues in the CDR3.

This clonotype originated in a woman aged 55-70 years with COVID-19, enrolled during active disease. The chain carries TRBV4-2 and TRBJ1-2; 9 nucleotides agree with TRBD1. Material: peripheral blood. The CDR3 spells CASSQDYGTGPGVYGYTF. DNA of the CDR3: TGTGCCAGCAGCCAAGATTACGGGACAGGGCCGGGAGTCTATGGCTACACCTTC.